This TCR beta chain was retrieved from a study of cytomegalovirus exposure and HLA in healthy donors. PCR was performed using 60 Vbeta and 13 Jbeta primers. Clones were sequenced by immunoSEQ multiplex PCR, and TCRdb holds only the in-frame ones, with some missing. The data show approximately 190,000 clones, 75% to 80% seen once. The CDR3 is made up of 15 amino acids. V was clipped by 4 bases and J by 2 bases, with 16 bases between them. Looked up from germline, CDR1 is SGHRS and CDR2 is YFSETQ. Sequencing was performed on PBMCs. This clonotype originated in a woman between 25 and 40 years old in good health and CMV-seropositive. The chain employs TRBV5-1 and TRBJ2-7, with D possibly TRBD1 on 5 matching bases. As DNA, the CDR3 is TGCGCCAGCAGCGCCCTAGGGGTAGCAACCTACGAGCAGTACTTC. It encodes CASSALGVATYEQYF.